A single sample is the source of the 25 T cell receptor beta chains below, sequenced in a study of cytomegalovirus exposure and HLA in healthy donors. A multiplex PCR was run with 60 Vbeta primers and 13 Jbeta primers. Produced via immunoSEQ multiplex PCR; TCRdb's table is partial and in-frame only. The sample consists of roughly 120,000 clones, around 70% of them appearing once. Material for sequencing was PBMCs. The receptor source for this set is a man aged 25 to 40 in good health and CMV-seropositive.

The chain carries TRBV9 and TRBJ2-2; D is ambiguous. Per germline, CDR1 SGDLS and CDR2 YYNGEE. Trimming left V 0 bases short and J 1 base short, with 10 bases between. The CDR3 has 16 amino acids. CDR3 sequence: CASSVAASRNTGELFF. DNA for the CDR3: TGTGCCAGCAGCGTAGCGGCTAGTCGGAACACCGGGGAGCTGTTTTTT.

The CDR3 DNA sequence: TGTGCCTGGAGTGTATGGGGACAGGGGGCCAACGAGCAGTACTTC. Amino acids: CAWSVWGQGANEQYF. The chain joins TRBV30 to TRBJ2-7; 12 bases map to TRBD1. Per the germline V gene, CDR1 is GTSNPN and CDR2 is SVGIG (reference sequence). The CDR3 length is 15 residues. V lost 0 bases to trimming and J lost 5 bases; unmatched junction nucleotides: 5.

The chain carries TRBV10-3 and TRBJ1-6; 7 bases match TRBD1. Germline V CDR1 and CDR2: ENHRY, SYGVKD. The ends lost 6 bases at V and 10 bases at J; junction bases unmatched: 9. This CDR3 has 14 residues. CDR3 DNA: TGTGCCATCAGGACAACAGGGGACAAATCACCCCTCCACTTT. Encoded protein: CAIRTTGDKSPLHF.

The chain combines TRBV5-1 with TRBJ2-7; D might be TRBD2 (6 bases). In germline, CDR1 is SGHRS, CDR2 YFSETQ. The ends were cut back, 4 bases at V and 4 bases at J, with 18 bases in the middle. This CDR3 region has 15 residues. CDR3 DNA sequence: TGCGCCAGCAGCCCCGATTCGCAGGGAGGTTACGAGCAGTACTTC. Its translation is CASSPDSQGGYEQYF.

This chain joins TRBV30 and TRBJ1-3, with no clear D. This CDR3 has 17 amino acids. Germline V gives CDR1 GTSNPN, CDR2 SVGIG (reference sequence). The V gene lost 2 bases and the J gene lost 1 base, with 18 bases spanning the gap. The CDR3 region is CAWSRPGPRISGNTIYF. The CDR3 nucleotides are TGTGCCTGGAGTAGGCCAGGCCCGCGTATATCTGGAAACACCATATATTTT.

This clone was found a few times. The rearrangement uses TRBV4-1 and TRBJ2-3; 10 bases align to TRBD2. CDR1 and CDR2 (germline): MGHRA, YSYEKL. The CDR3 consists of 15 residues. V lost 4 bases and J lost 6; bases outside the gene matches: 7. Here the CDR3 DNA reads TGCGCCAGCAGCCTTCCGGGACTAGCGTTCGATACGCAGTATTTT. This sequence encodes CASSLPGLAFDTQYF.

The chain has TRBV28 and TRBJ1-3; 7 nucleotides align to TRBD1. Per the germline V gene, CDR1 is MDHEN and CDR2 is SYDVKM. The ends lost 6 bases at V and 0 bases at J; junction bases unmatched: 8. This CDR3 spans 16 amino acids. The CDR3 here is CASSLGQSDSGNTIYF. The CDR3 region has the DNA TGTGCCAGCAGCCTGGGACAGTCGGACTCTGGAAACACCATATATTTT.

This clone showed up just once. The chain couples TRBV11-2 to TRBJ2-1; TRBD1 agrees at 7 bases. With V trimmed by 3 bases and J by 5 bases, 13 bases remained unmatched. Germline loops: CDR1 SGHAT, CDR2 FQNNGV. This CDR3 contains 17 residues. The CDR3 sequence is CASSFHGQDLRHNEQFF. The CDR3 DNA reads TGTGCCAGCAGCTTCCACGGACAGGATTTGCGCCACAATGAGCAGTTCTTC.

This clone was observed a handful of times. CDR3 residues: CASSGTSGRPTDTQYF. The CDR3 DNA follows: TGTGCCAGCAGCGGCACTAGCGGGAGGCCCACAGATACGCAGTATTTT. J is TRBJ2-3 and V is TRBV5-8; 12 bases are shared with TRBD2. J gave up 2 bases and V 4 bases, and 5 bases lay outside the gene matches. The CDR3 spans 16 residues. The germline V gene has CDR1 SGHTS and CDR2 YDEGEE. Full variable domain (missing parts from reference TRBV5-8 and TRBJ2-3): EAGVTQSPTHLIKTRGQQATLRCSPISGHTSVYWYQQALGLGLQFLLWYDEGEERNRGNFPPRFSGRQFPNYSSELNVNALELEDSALYLCASSGTSGRPTDTQYFGPGTRLTVL.

This clone was detected only once. This rearrangement joins TRBV7-9 to TRBJ1-4; D gene ambiguous. In germline, CDR1 is SEHNR, CDR2 FQNEAQ (reference sequence). V was clipped by 2 bases and J by 4 bases, with 8 bases between them. The CDR3 sequence is 14 residues long. The CDR3, as DNA: TGTGCCAGCAGCTTAATAGGCGGTAATGAAAAACTGTTTTTT. It is translated as CASSLIGGNEKLFF.

The V and J genes are TRBV11-2 and TRBJ1-2; 8 nucleotides agree with TRBD1. Germline lookup yields CDR1 SGHAT and CDR2 FQNNGV. The CDR3 is 15 residues long. V trimming: 2 bases; J trimming: 1 base; junction bases outside the gene matches: 3. The CDR3 DNA sequence: TGTGCCAGCAGCTTAACAGGGGGGAGTAACTATGGCTACACCTTC. Its translation: CASSLTGGSNYGYTF.

This clone has only one observation. V and J are TRBV28 and TRBJ1-2; 9 bases agree with TRBD1. The CDR3 loop spans 14 amino acids. Germline assignment: CDR1 MDHEN and CDR2 SYDVKM. The trim removed 6 bases at V and 8 bases at J, leaving 10 bases unmatched. The CDR3 here is CASRSPRTGDGYTF. CDR3 sequence (DNA): TGTGCCAGCAGATCTCCACGGACAGGGGACGGCTACACCTTC.

J is TRBJ2-1 and V is TRBV14; a possible D gene is TRBD2 (5 bases). Trimming took off 0 bases at V and 12 bases at J, with 12 bases between the two ends. CDR3 size: 13 residues. From germline, CDR1 is SGHDN and CDR2 FVKESK. Here the CDR3 DNA reads TGTGCCAGCAGCCAAGATCTCCGGGCGGGGCAGTTCTTC. Translating it yields CASSQDLRAGQFF. Filled out from reference TRBV14 and TRBJ2-1, the complete variable domain reads EAGVTQFPSHSVIEKGQTVTLRCDPISGHDNLYWYRRVMGKEIKFLLHFVKESKQDESGMPNNRFLAERTGGTYSTLKVQPAELEDSGVYFCASSQDLRAGQFFGPGTRLTVL.

For the CDR3, the DNA is TGTGCCACCTCCTTAGCGGGACTCTACAATGAGCAGTTCTTC. Translated, it gives CATSLAGLYNEQFF. The chain joins TRBV9 to TRBJ2-1; 8 bases are a match to TRBD2. CDR1 is SGDLS and CDR2 is YYNGEE in the germline V gene. The CDR3 is 14 residues long. J lost 3 bases, V lost 9 bases, and 8 bases had no gene match.

The gene calls are TRBV29-1 and TRBJ2-2; perhaps TRBD1 as D (6 bases). Trimming took off 6 bases at V and 5 bases at J, with 13 bases between the two ends. CDR1 is SQVTM, CDR2 ANQGSEA, per germline. The CDR3 has 13 amino acids. The CDR3 spells CSVRVTGTGELFF. The CDR3 bases are TGCAGCGTCAGGGTTACAGGGACCGGGGAGCTGTTTTTT.

J is TRBJ2-7 and V is TRBV25-1, with D possibly being TRBD1 (5 bases). The CDR3 sequence is 14 residues long. Germline-derived CDR1 and CDR2 are MGHDK and SYGVNS. V was clipped by 8 bases and J by 2 bases, with 16 bases between them. The CDR3 reads CASPYRSKTYEQYF. DNA of the CDR3: TGTGCCAGCCCCTACAGGTCAAAAACCTACGAGCAGTACTTC.

The chain links TRBV28 to TRBJ1-5; D call uncertain. The CDR3 is made up of 17 amino acids. Germline V gene lookup returns CDR1 MDHEN and CDR2 SYDVKM. Trimming stripped 1 base from V and 2 bases from J, with 15 bases between. DNA of the CDR3: TGTGCCAGCAGTTTATCAGGCCTTCGGAAGGGCAATCAGCCCCAGCATTTT. Its protein product is CASSLSGLRKGNQPQHF.

The chain links TRBV30 to TRBJ1-2; D not resolved. Germline V CDR1 and CDR2: GTSNPN, SVGIG (reference sequence). Trimming removed 8 bases from V and 4 bases from J, with 20 bases in between. CDR3 length: 14 residues. CDR3 in DNA: TGTGCCCCAATTCGGAGTCTAGGTGCCTATGGCTACACCTTC. Protein: CAPIRSLGAYGYTF.

The V gene is TRBV7-2, the J gene TRBJ2-3, with no clear D. CDR1 is SGHTA, CDR2 FQGNSA, per germline. V lost 1 base and J 0 bases, leaving 2 bases between the germline ends. The CDR3 runs to 13 residues. As DNA, the CDR3 is TGTGCCAGCAGCTTAGTAAGCACAGATACGCAGTATTTT. Its translation: CASSLVSTDTQYF.

This clone appeared a few times. CDR3 loop: CASGASGVGGELFF. The CDR3 nucleotides are TGTGCCAGCGGGGCTAGCGGGGTTGGAGGGGAGCTGTTTTTT. This rearrangement joins TRBV2 to TRBJ2-2; TRBD2 aligns across 9 bases. J lost 8 bases, V lost 8 bases, and 9 bases had no gene match. The CDR3 runs 14 residues. CDR1 and CDR2 (germline): SNHLY, FYNNEI.

The chain is built from TRBV19 and TRBJ2-3, with 15 bases matching TRBD2. Germline V gives CDR1 LNHDA, CDR2 SQIVND (reference sequence). V was clipped by 5 bases and J by 6 bases; unmatched bases: 12. This CDR3 comprises 18 residues. The CDR3 here is CASSSRTSGGAGYDTQYF. In DNA, the CDR3 is TGTGCCAGTAGTTCCCGGACTAGCGGGGGGGCCGGATACGATACGCAGTATTTT.

The chain links TRBV4-1 to TRBJ2-1; maybe TRBD2 (5 bases). This CDR3 is built from 16 residues. With 0 bases removed from V and 6 bases from J, the gap between germline ends came to 15 bases. Germline lookup yields CDR1 MGHRA and CDR2 YSYEKL. CDR3: CASSQDLEVYCNEQFF. CDR3 bases: TGCGCCAGCAGCCAAGATTTGGAGGTGTACTGCAATGAGCAGTTCTTC.

This chain joins TRBV6-1 and TRBJ2-3; TRBD2 aligns across 7 bases. Germline V gene sequence: CDR1 MNHNS, CDR2 SASEGT. V dropped 5 bases and J dropped 5; count of bases not matched to a gene: 4. The CDR3 has 13 amino acids. The CDR3: CASSPREEDTQYF. CDR3 DNA sequence: TGTGCCAGCAGTCCTCGGGAGGAAGATACGCAGTATTTT.

The CDR3 here is CASSESRTVNYGYTF. The DNA for the CDR3 is TGTGCCAGCAGTGAATCACGAACGGTAAACTATGGCTACACCTTC. The chain links TRBV2 to TRBJ1-2, with D hard to call. Between the trimmed V and J ends, which lost 2 bases and 2 bases, there was a span of 12 bases. CDR3 length: 15 residues. Germline V gene sequence: CDR1 SNHLY, CDR2 FYNNEI.

The chain joins TRBV5-1 to TRBJ1-1; 7 bases fit TRBD1. Germline V gene sequence: CDR1 SGHRS, CDR2 YFSETQ. V lost 0 bases and J lost 1; bases outside the gene matches: 6. The CDR3 totals 16 residues. CDR3 in amino acids: CASSLASEGANTEAFF. In DNA, the CDR3 is TGCGCCAGCAGCTTGGCCAGTGAGGGGGCGAACACTGAAGCTTTCTTT.